This T cell receptor beta chain was profiled in a study of T cells in Graves' hyperthyroidism and ophthalmopathy. The study's findings and limits: A 13 V-J model separated ophthalmopathy from stable hyperthyroidism.

Turning to this clonotype: Its antigen is as yet unknown. One junction end does not reproduce the germline sequence, and a read error may be involved.

Per the germline V gene, CDR1 is LNHNV and CDR2 is YYDKDF (reference sequence). This CDR3 spans 16 amino acids. The source material, RNA transcripts, was used to amplify TCR beta CDR3 regions. The HTBI primer set was used in a first-round RT-PCR of the TCR CDR3. From the multiplex PCR reads, TCRdb called clonotypes with MiXCR, one entry per CDR3 protein. The sample shows about 610,000 distinct CDR3 sequences, roughly 50% of them seen only once. The TCR originated in a woman aged 18 to 35 with Graves' hyperthyroidism. The sample comprised peripheral blood or thyroid tissue (not recorded which). The chain uses TRBV15 and TRBJ1-4, with TRBD1 as a possible D gene (5 bases). The CDR3 region has the DNA TGTGCCACCAGCAGCGGCCTGGGACGGGCTAATGAAGAACTGTTTTTT. Translation: CATSSGLGRANEELFF.